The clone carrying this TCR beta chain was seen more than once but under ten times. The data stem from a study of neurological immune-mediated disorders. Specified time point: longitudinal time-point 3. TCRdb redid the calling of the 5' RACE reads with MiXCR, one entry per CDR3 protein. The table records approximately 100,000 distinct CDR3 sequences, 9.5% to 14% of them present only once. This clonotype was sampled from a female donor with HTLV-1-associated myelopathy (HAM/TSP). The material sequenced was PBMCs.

The CDR3 sequence: CASRRAGGEVSGTQYF. In DNA, the CDR3 is TGTGCCAGCAGGCGAGCGGGGGGCGAAGTCAGTGGGACCCAGTACTTC. The chain is built from TRBV6-1 and TRBJ2-5; 9 nucleotides line up with TRBD2. Germline V gene data show CDR1 as MNHNS and CDR2 as SASEGT. After removal of 6 bases from V and 7 bases from J, the junction contained 15 bases not matched to a gene. The CDR3 is made up of 16 amino acids.